These T cell receptor beta chains were read from a single sample in a study of T cell responses to AZD1222 COVID-19 vaccine. Clones were sequenced by immunoSEQ multiplex PCR, and TCRdb holds only the in-frame ones, with some missing. Of around 150,000 clones listed, 90% were seen once; the top ten hold about 3.3%. This specimen was peripheral blood, taken 28 days after the second AZD1222 dose. The origin of the receptors is an adult who received the AZD1222 COVID-19 vaccine. The CDR3 runs from the conserved cysteine through the conserved F or W. The D gene is left open where the match is weak. Some rows have no size entry. The others give once, few or many, or a class for an expanded clone.

V gene	D gene	J gene	clone size	CDR3 protein	CDR3 DNA
TRBV11-2	TRBD1	TRBJ1-2	.	CASSNDRGDYGYTF	TGTGCCAGCAGCAACGACAGGGGGGACTATGGCTACACCTTC
TRBV5-4	TRBD1	TRBJ1-2	.	CASSTNPGGQGVEGTF	TGTGCCAGCAGCACCAACCCGGGGGGACAGGGGGTTGAAGGGACCTTC
TRBV27	.	TRBJ2-7	.	CASSSRWQASSYEQYF	TGTGCCAGCAGTTCCCGGTGGCAGGCAAGCTCCTACGAGCAGTACTTC
TRBV5-5	TRBD1	TRBJ1-5	.	CASTHGLQGANSNQPQHF	TGTGCCAGCACCCACGGTCTACAGGGGGCCAATAGCAATCAGCCCCAGCATTTT
TRBV28	TRBD1	TRBJ2-4	.	CASSSEGDRGRDIQYF	TGTGCCAGCTCCAGCGAGGGGGACAGGGGGCGAGACATTCAGTACTTC
TRBV12-1	.	TRBJ1-1	.	CASSSLPGYDAEAFF	TGTGCCAGCAGCTCCCTTCCAGGGTATGACGCTGAAGCTTTCTTT
TRBV7-2	TRBD2	TRBJ2-3	.	CASSPLGGGDTQYF	TGTGCCAGCAGCCCACTAGGCGGGGGAGATACGCAGTATTTT
TRBV6-5	.	TRBJ2-7	.	CASSYYTDGSYEQYF	TGTGCCAGCAGTTACTATACGGACGGCTCCTACGAGCAGTACTTC
TRBV7-9	TRBD1	TRBJ1-1	.	CASSFDRGGTEAFF	TGTGCCAGCAGCTTTGACAGGGGTGGGACTGAAGCTTTCTTT
TRBV6-5	TRBD1	TRBJ1-2	.	CASSLGTGDGYTF	TGTGCCAGCAGCCTCGGGACAGGGGATGGCTACACCTTC
TRBV24-1	.	TRBJ2-7	.	CATSDSLGFEQYF	TGTGCCACCAGTGATTCCCTAGGCTTCGAGCAGTACTTC
TRBV5-4	.	TRBJ2-3	.	CASSSSTGQGYF	TGTGCCAGCAGCTCTTCGACAGGTCAAGGGTATTTT
TRBV18	.	TRBJ1-5	.	CASSPGAAFNQPQHF	TGTGCCAGCTCACCCGGCGCAGCCTTCAATCAGCCCCAGCATTTT
TRBV2	TRBD1	TRBJ2-7	once	CASSPWTGASYEQYF	TGTGCCAGCAGTCCATGGACAGGCGCTTCCTACGAGCAGTACTTC
TRBV10-3	.	TRBJ1-1	.	CAISESRANTEAFF	TGTGCCATCAGTGAGTCCAGGGCGAACACTGAAGCTTTCTTT
TRBV19	TRBD2	TRBJ2-3	.	CASSRTSGRRSDTQYF	TGTGCCAGTAGTAGGACTAGCGGGAGGCGCTCAGATACGCAGTATTTT
TRBV3-1/TRBV3-2	TRBD2	TRBJ2-2	.	CASSPPASGLTGELFF	TGTGCCAGCAGCCCTCCGGCTAGCGGGTTGACCGGGGAGCTGTTTTTT
TRBV6-5	TRBD2	TRBJ2-1	.	CASSLLAGVRNEQFF	TGTGCCAGCAGCCTACTAGCGGGAGTGAGAAATGAGCAGTTCTTC
TRBV13	.	TRBJ2-1	.	CASSLGAGEQFF	TGTGCCAGCAGCTTAGGCGCGGGGGAGCAGTTCTTC
TRBV19	TRBD1	TRBJ1-2	.	CASSIDLGTAQYYGYTF	TGTGCCAGTAGTATAGATCTAGGGACAGCACAGTACTATGGCTACACCTTC
TRBV7-6	.	TRBJ1-5	once	CASSLEQLGFGNQPQHF	TGTGCCAGCAGCTTGGAACAGCTGGGTTTTGGCAATCAGCCCCAGCATTTT
TRBV5-5	TRBD1	TRBJ1-3	.	CASSPRPGTAWEDTIYF	TGTGCCAGCAGCCCCCGCCCCGGGACAGCCTGGGAAGACACCATATATTTT
TRBV10-3	.	TRBJ1-3	.	CAIKSSSSGNTIYF	TGTGCCATCAAATCCTCCAGTTCTGGAAACACCATATATTTT
TRBV19	TRBD2	TRBJ2-7	.	CASSISAGATSPSYEQYF	TGTGCCAGTAGTATATCAGCGGGAGCCACGTCCCCCTCCTACGAGCAGTACTTC
TRBV19	TRBD1	TRBJ1-4	.	CASSIVKGQGNEKLFF	TGTGCCAGTAGTATAGTTAAAGGACAGGGGAACGAAAAACTGTTTTTT
TRBV6-5	TRBD1	TRBJ2-4	.	CASSYSVTGKNIQYF	TGTGCCAGCAGTTACTCTGTGACAGGGAAAAACATTCAGTACTTC
TRBV7-2	TRBD1	TRBJ1-6	.	CASSPRTGFSSYNSPLHF	TGTGCCAGCAGCCCCAGGACAGGCTTCAGCTCCTATAATTCACCCCTCCACTTT
TRBV11-2	.	TRBJ1-2	few	CASSPRTAVYGYTF	TGTGCCAGCAGCCCCCGGACAGCCGTCTATGGCTACACCTTC
TRBV24-1	.	TRBJ1-2	few	CATSDGDGTHGYTF	TGTGCCACCAGTGACGGGGACGGAACACATGGCTACACCTTC
TRBV6-1	.	TRBJ1-6	.	CASSETRTAISPLHF	TGTGCCAGCAGTGAGACCCGGACAGCTATATCACCCCTCCACTTT
TRBV21-1	.	TRBJ1-1	.	CASSKQMNTEAFF	TGTGCCAGCAGCAAACAGATGAACACTGAAGCTTTCTTT
TRBV29-1	.	TRBJ2-1	.	CSVKDEVGEQFF	TGCAGCGTGAAAGACGAGGTGGGTGAGCAGTTCTTC
TRBV2	TRBD2	TRBJ2-3	.	CASRRLLAGATTDTQYF	TGTGCCAGCAGACGCCTACTAGCGGGAGCGACCACAGATACGCAGTATTTT
TRBV28	.	TRBJ1-4	.	CASSLLSWQANEKLFF	TGTGCCAGCAGTTTACTTTCTTGGCAAGCTAATGAAAAACTGTTTTTT
TRBV20-1	.	TRBJ1-5	.	CSASPSGMAGQPQHF	TGCAGTGCTAGTCCGTCCGGTATGGCTGGGCAGCCCCAGCATTTT
TRBV2	.	TRBJ1-3	.	CASRVGFGISGNTIYF	TGTGCCAGCAGGGTCGGGTTTGGGATCTCTGGAAACACCATATATTTT
TRBV5-1	.	TRBJ1-1	.	CASSLDRAVSTEAFF	TGCGCCAGCAGCTTGGACAGGGCGGTTAGTACTGAAGCTTTCTTT
TRBV7-6	TRBD1	TRBJ2-1	.	CASPRGQGISYNEQFF	TGTGCCAGCCCCCGCGGACAGGGGATTTCCTACAATGAGCAGTTCTTC
TRBV12-3/TRBV12-4	.	TRBJ1-1	few	CASTGRSNTEAFF	TGTGCCAGCACTGGGCGGTCGAACACTGAAGCTTTCTTT
TRBV6-5	.	TRBJ2-7	few	CASSSLIQGALAQYF	TGTGCCAGCAGTTCGTTGATACAGGGAGCGTTAGCGCAGTACTTC
TRBV24-1	.	TRBJ2-1	.	CATSDRSGRISYNEQFF	TGTGCCACCAGTGACCGAAGCGGACGGATCTCCTACAATGAGCAGTTCTTC
TRBV11-2	TRBD2	TRBJ2-7	.	CASSLVAGGYEQYF	TGTGCCAGCAGCTTAGTAGCGGGAGGCTACGAGCAGTACTTC
TRBV5-1	.	TRBJ1-5	.	CASSLEPLSNQPQHF	TGCGCCAGCAGCTTGGAGCCCCTTAGCAATCAGCCCCAGCATTTT
TRBV27	.	TRBJ1-5	.	CASSPNSVNQPQHF	TGTGCCAGCAGTCCGAACAGTGTCAATCAGCCCCAGCATTTT
TRBV28	TRBD2	TRBJ2-2	.	CASSSSAGGTGELFF	TGTGCCAGCAGCTCCTCGGCGGGAGGCACCGGGGAGCTGTTTTTT
TRBV7-9	TRBD1	TRBJ2-1	.	CASSLGTGVNEQFF	TGTGCCAGCAGCTTAGGTACAGGGGTCAATGAGCAGTTCTTC
TRBV12-5	.	TRBJ2-1	.	CASGLGGEQFF	TGTGCTAGTGGTTTGGGGGGTGAGCAGTTCTTC
TRBV14	.	TRBJ2-7	.	CASSRTWHEQYF	TGTGCCAGCAGCAGGACCTGGCACGAGCAGTACTTC
TRBV18	TRBD1	TRBJ2-5	once	CASSPIGQGKETQYF	TGTGCCAGCTCACCAATCGGACAGGGGAAAGAGACCCAGTACTTC
TRBV6-5	TRBD1	TRBJ1-2	.	CASSYRGQGFYGYTF	TGTGCCAGCAGTTACCGGGGACAGGGGTTCTATGGCTACACCTTC
TRBV30	.	TRBJ2-7	.	CAWSIGSYEQYF	TGTGCCTGGTCAATCGGGAGCTACGAGCAGTACTTC
TRBV5-6	TRBD2	TRBJ2-7	once	CASSLASGRSHEQYF	TGTGCCAGCAGCTTGGCTAGCGGGAGGTCCCACGAGCAGTACTTC
TRBV19	.	TRBJ1-2	.	CASSTDVLGYTF	TGTGCCAGTAGTACGGACGTTTTGGGCTACACCTTC
TRBV12-3/TRBV12-4	.	TRBJ1-5	.	CASSLGLSQPQHF	TGTGCCAGCAGCCTGGGGCTCAGTCAGCCCCAGCATTTT
TRBV12-3/TRBV12-4	.	TRBJ2-7	.	CASGGIRLYEQYF	TGTGCCAGTGGGGGCATCCGCCTCTACGAGCAGTACTTC
TRBV27	.	TRBJ1-5	.	CASSLSVGSNQPQHF	TGTGCCAGCAGTTTATCGGTAGGGAGCAATCAGCCCCAGCATTTT
TRBV6-5	.	TRBJ2-1	.	CASSYAGVPYNEQFF	TGTGCCAGCAGTTACGCAGGGGTCCCTTACAATGAGCAGTTCTTC
TRBV18	TRBD2	TRBJ2-1	.	CASSQVGTNKLSYNEQFF	TGTGCCAGCTCACAGGTCGGGACTAACAAACTATCCTACAATGAGCAGTTCTTC
TRBV18	TRBD1	TRBJ2-3	.	CASSRQGAGTDTQYF	TGTGCCAGCTCACGGCAGGGGGCAGGCACAGATACGCAGTATTTT
TRBV5-5	.	TRBJ1-1	.	CASSSGGLFTGTEAFF	TGTGCCAGCAGCTCCGGCGGACTCTTTACCGGGACTGAAGCTTTCTTT